The rows below give T cell receptor beta chains drawn from one sample of a study of blood T cells in healthy people across ages. TCRdb ran MiXCR on the 5' RACE reads and lists one entry per CDR3 protein. The table includes just under 750,000 distinct CDR3 sequences, about a fifth detected once. Sequenced material: blood. These receptors all come from a man in his 70s in good health. CDR3s include the opening cysteine and the closing phenylalanine or tryptophan. Fields, in order: clone size, D gene, V gene, J gene, CDR3 protein, CDR3 DNA. The D gene is left open where the match is weak. Rows may omit the clone size; those that give it use once, few, many or a size class.

few	.	TRBV6-2/TRBV6-3	TRBJ2-3	CASSSPKIGASTDTQYF	TGTGCCAGCAGTTCACCCAAGATAGGGGCTAGCACAGATACGCAGTATTTT
.	.	TRBV6-1	TRBJ2-3	CASSATGGRTDTQYF	TGTGCCAGCAGTGCAACGGGGGGCCGCACAGATACGCAGTATTTT
.	.	TRBV29-1	TRBJ1-5	CSVEDHEGQPQHF	TGCAGCGTTGAAGATCACGAGGGCCAGCCCCAGCATTTT
.	TRBD1	TRBV10-1	TRBJ2-1	CASSESGQGRNEQFF	TGCGCCAGCAGTGAGTCGGGACAGGGGCGGAATGAGCAGTTCTTC
.	TRBD2	TRBV20-1	TRBJ2-1	CSARETTSASYNEQFF	TGCAGTGCTAGAGAAACGACTAGCGCCTCCTACAATGAGCAGTTCTTC
.	.	TRBV7-2	TRBJ1-5	CASSLTLFSNQPQHF	TGTGCCAGCAGCTTAACCCTTTTTAGCAATCAGCCCCAGCATTTT
.	.	TRBV6-5	TRBJ1-1	CASRGRFEAFF	TGTGCCAGCAGGGGGAGGTTTGAAGCTTTCTTT
.	.	TRBV20-1	TRBJ1-6	CSAEKAGSSYNSPLHF	TGCAGTGCTGAGAAAGCGGGGAGCTCCTATAATTCACCCCTCCACTTT
.	.	TRBV12-3/TRBV12-4	TRBJ2-3	CASRQSGATDTQYF	TGTGCCAGCAGGCAAAGCGGAGCCACAGATACGCAGTATTTT
.	.	TRBV6-6	TRBJ2-4	CASSSQQVHTDF	TGTGCCAGCAGTAGTCAACAGGTCCACACGGACTTC
few	.	TRBV3-1	TRBJ1-6	CASSQPGPRGPLHF	TGTGCCAGCAGCCAACCGGGACCCCGAGGACCCCTCCACTTT
.	.	TRBV29-1	TRBJ2-5	CSVRGIQETQYF	TGCAGCGTCCGGGGAATCCAAGAGACCCAGTACTTC
few	.	TRBV4-2	TRBJ2-1	CASSQDWGDGGGREQFF	TGTGCCAGCAGCCAAGATTGGGGCGATGGCGGCGGCCGCGAGCAGTTCTTC
.	.	TRBV7-2	TRBJ2-3	CASSLVFMDSPQYF	TGTGCCAGCAGCTTGGTCTTCATGGATAGTCCGCAGTATTTT
.	TRBD2	TRBV29-1	TRBJ2-3	CSVGGRADTQYF	TGCAGCGTTGGTGGGAGGGCAGATACGCAGTATTTT
few	.	TRBV12-3/TRBV12-4	TRBJ2-3	CASSWDKPTDTQYF	TGTGCCAGCAGTTGGGACAAACCCACAGATACGCAGTATTTT
.	TRBD1	TRBV15	TRBJ1-5	CATQGDHQPQHF	TGTGCCACCCAGGGGGACCATCAGCCCCAGCATTTT
.	.	TRBV25-1	TRBJ2-3	CASRDDTSNTDTQYF	TGTGCCAGCAGGGACGATACCTCAAACACAGATACGCAGTATTTT
many	.	TRBV7-9	TRBJ1-3	CASSLISGGNTIYF	TGTGCCAGCAGCTTAATCTCGGGTGGGAACACCATATATTTT
.	TRBD2	TRBV6-2/TRBV6-3	TRBJ2-7	CASSYPRTSRYEQYF	TGTGCCAGCAGTTACCCAAGGACTAGCCGGTACGAGCAGTACTTC
.	TRBD1	TRBV20-1	TRBJ1-5	CSARSGGFDSGNQPQHF	TGCAGTGCTAGGTCAGGGGGCTTTGATAGTGGCAATCAGCCCCAGCATTTT
.	.	TRBV5-1	TRBJ2-3	CASSLDYEGRSSTDTQYF	TGCGCCAGCAGCTTGGATTATGAGGGGAGGTCTAGCACAGATACGCAGTATTTT
.	.	TRBV20-1	TRBJ2-7	CSARRGGPLSYEQYF	TGCAGTGCTAGGCGTGGCGGGCCGCTATCCTACGAGCAGTACTTC
.	TRBD2	TRBV20-1	TRBJ2-1	CSAARGGSVDEQFF	TGCAGTGCTGCCCGCGGCGGGAGTGTTGATGAGCAGTTCTTC
.	.	TRBV12-3/TRBV12-4	TRBJ2-2	CASSRGAENTGELFF	TGTGCCAGCAGTAGGGGGGCGGAGAACACCGGGGAGCTGTTTTTT
few	.	TRBV6-6	TRBJ1-4	CASSYRSLATNEKLFF	TGTGCCAGCAGTTACCGTTCTTTGGCGACTAATGAAAAACTGTTTTTT
few	.	TRBV24-1	TRBJ2-2	CATRGSRHAGELFF	TGTGCCACCCGGGGGTCCAGGCATGCCGGGGAGCTGTTTTTT
.	TRBD2	TRBV20-1	TRBJ2-1	CSARGKFTSGGSYNEQFF	TGCAGTGCTAGAGGGAAATTTACTAGCGGGGGGAGCTACAATGAGCAGTTCTTC
.	.	TRBV6-2/TRBV6-3	TRBJ2-5	CASSLPGSPAYGETQYF	TGTGCCAGCAGCCTCCCGGGGTCCCCGGCTTACGGAGAGACCCAGTACTTC
.	.	TRBV20-1	TRBJ1-3	CSATGRAGNTIYF	TGCAGTGCTACAGGGCGGGCTGGAAACACCATATATTTT
.	TRBD1	TRBV3-1	TRBJ2-1	CASSQSDRGLYNEQFF	TGTGCCAGCAGCCAATCGGACAGGGGGCTGTACAATGAGCAGTTCTTC
.	.	TRBV12-3/TRBV12-4	TRBJ1-5	CASSRLAQGPQHF	TGTGCCAGCAGTCGGCTAGCACAGGGACCCCAGCATTTT
many	TRBD1	TRBV29-1	TRBJ2-3	CSVVNMRQGANTQYF	TGCAGCGTTGTCAACATGAGACAGGGGGCAAATACGCAGTATTTT
few	.	TRBV11-2	TRBJ1-4	CASSQGWGETEKLFF	TGTGCCAGCAGCCAGGGGTGGGGTGAGACCGAAAAACTGTTTTTT
few	.	TRBV18	TRBJ2-5	CASSPLDSLQETQYF	TGTGCCAGCTCACCTCTGGACAGTCTCCAAGAGACCCAGTACTTC
few	TRBD1	TRBV28	TRBJ2-7	CASRLGTGSQGEQYF	TGTGCCAGCAGGCTCGGGACAGGGAGTCAAGGCGAGCAGTACTTC
.	.	TRBV4-3	TRBJ2-5	CASSQSPGSQETQYF	TGCGCCAGCAGCCAATCTCCAGGGTCCCAAGAGACCCAGTACTTC
few	TRBD1	TRBV7-2	TRBJ2-3	CASSIGTVPDTQYF	TGTGCCAGCAGCATCGGGACAGTCCCAGATACGCAGTATTTT
.	TRBD1	TRBV6-6	TRBJ2-1	CASSITGGNAYNEQFF	TGTGCCAGCAGTATTACAGGGGGCAATGCCTACAATGAGCAGTTCTTC
.	.	TRBV7-2	TRBJ2-5	CASSLGGFAQETQYF	TGTGCCAGCAGCTTAGGTGGATTTGCTCAAGAGACCCAGTACTTC